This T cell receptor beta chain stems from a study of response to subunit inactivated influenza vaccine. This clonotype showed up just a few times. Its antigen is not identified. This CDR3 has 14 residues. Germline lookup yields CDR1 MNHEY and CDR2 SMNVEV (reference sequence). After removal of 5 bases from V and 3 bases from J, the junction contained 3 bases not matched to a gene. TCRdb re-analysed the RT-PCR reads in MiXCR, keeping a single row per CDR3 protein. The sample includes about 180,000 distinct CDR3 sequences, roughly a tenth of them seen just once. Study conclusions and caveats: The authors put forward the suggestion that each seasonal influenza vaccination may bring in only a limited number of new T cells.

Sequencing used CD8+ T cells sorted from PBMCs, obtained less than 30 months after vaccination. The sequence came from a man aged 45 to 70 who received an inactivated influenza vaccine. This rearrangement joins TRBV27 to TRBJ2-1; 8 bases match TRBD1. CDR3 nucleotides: TGTGCCAGCAGTCTCAGGGGGCACTACAATGAGCAGTTCTTC. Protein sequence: CASSLRGHYNEQFF.